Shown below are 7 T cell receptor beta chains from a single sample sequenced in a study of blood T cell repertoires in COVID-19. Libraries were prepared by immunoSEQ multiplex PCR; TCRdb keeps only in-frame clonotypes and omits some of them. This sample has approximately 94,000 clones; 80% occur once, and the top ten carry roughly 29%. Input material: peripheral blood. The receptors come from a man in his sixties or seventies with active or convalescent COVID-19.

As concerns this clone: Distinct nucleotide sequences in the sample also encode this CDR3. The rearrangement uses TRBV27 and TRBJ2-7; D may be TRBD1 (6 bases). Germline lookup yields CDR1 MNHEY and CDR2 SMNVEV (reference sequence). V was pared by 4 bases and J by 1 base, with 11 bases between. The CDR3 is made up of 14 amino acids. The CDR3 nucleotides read TGTGCCAGCAGTTCGAACAGGGTTTCCTACGAGCAGTACTTC. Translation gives CASSSNRVSYEQYF.

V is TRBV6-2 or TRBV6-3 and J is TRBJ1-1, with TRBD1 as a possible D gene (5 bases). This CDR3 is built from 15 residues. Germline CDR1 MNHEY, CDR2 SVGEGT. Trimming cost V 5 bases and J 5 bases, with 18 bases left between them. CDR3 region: CASSPSDSWGTEAFF. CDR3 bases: TGTGCCAGCAGTCCCTCCGACAGCTGGGGTACTGAAGCTTTCTTT.

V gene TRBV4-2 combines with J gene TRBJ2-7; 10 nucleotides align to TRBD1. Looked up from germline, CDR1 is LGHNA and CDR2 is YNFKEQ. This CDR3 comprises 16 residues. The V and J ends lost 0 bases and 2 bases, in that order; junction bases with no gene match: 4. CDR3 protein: CASSQEDRGRTYEQYF. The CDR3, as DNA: TGTGCCAGCAGCCAAGAAGACAGGGGGCGAACCTACGAGCAGTACTTC.

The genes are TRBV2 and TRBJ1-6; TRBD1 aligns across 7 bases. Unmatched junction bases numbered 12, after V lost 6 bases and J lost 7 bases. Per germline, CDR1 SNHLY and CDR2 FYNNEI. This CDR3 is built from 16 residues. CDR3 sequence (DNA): TGTGCCAGCAGGGGACAGACGGGCGGCAAGAATTCACCCCTCCACTTT. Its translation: CASRGQTGGKNSPLHF. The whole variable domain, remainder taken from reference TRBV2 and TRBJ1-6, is EPEVTQTPSHQVTQMGQEVILRCVPISNHLYFYWYRQILGQKVEFLVSFYNNEISEKSEIFDDQFSVERPDGSNFTLKIRSTKLEDSAMYFCASRGQTGGKNSPLHFGNGTRLTVT.

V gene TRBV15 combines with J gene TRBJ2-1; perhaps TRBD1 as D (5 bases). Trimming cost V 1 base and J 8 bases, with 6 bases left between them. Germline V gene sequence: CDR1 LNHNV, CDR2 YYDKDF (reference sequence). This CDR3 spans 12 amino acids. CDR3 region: CATSRAGHEQFF. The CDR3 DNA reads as TGTGCCACCAGCAGAGCAGGGCATGAGCAGTTCTTC.

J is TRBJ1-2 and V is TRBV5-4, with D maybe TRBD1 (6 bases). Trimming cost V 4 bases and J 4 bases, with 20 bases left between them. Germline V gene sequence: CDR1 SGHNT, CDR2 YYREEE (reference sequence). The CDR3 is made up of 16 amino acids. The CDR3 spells CASSVPTGKMGYGYTF. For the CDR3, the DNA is TGTGCCAGCAGCGTCCCGACAGGAAAAATGGGCTATGGCTACACCTTC.

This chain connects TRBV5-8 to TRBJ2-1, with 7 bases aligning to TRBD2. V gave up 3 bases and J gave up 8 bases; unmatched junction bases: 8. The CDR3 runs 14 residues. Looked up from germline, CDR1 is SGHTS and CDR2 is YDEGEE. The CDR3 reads CASSWTSLVDEQFF. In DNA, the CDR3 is TGTGCCAGCAGCTGGACTAGTTTGGTGGATGAGCAGTTCTTC.